The entry that follows covers one T cell receptor beta chain sequence. What it binds is not known. V was cut by 4 bases and J by 5 bases, with 18 bases left in between. The CDR3 is made up of 15 amino acids. CDR1 is SGDLS, CDR2 YYNGEE, per germline. These data come from a study of cytomegalovirus exposure and HLA in healthy donors. 60 Vbeta and 13 Jbeta primers were used in PCR. How the authors handled the data: Around 76 million unique TCR beta chains, 9.5 million to 14 million shared, were counted in a later analysis. Profiling relied on immunoSEQ multiplex PCR, and the TCRdb table lists in-frame clones only, not all of them. The V and J calls and clone size were taken over from that table, and D and trimming were inferred from the DNA. The sample has under 150,000 clones; approximately 80% are singletons. General study findings and limits: The authors assumed roughly uniform sequencing depth across donors for presence/absence analyses.

V and J are TRBV9 and TRBJ2-5; D possibly corresponds to TRBD2 (5 bases). What was sequenced was PBMCs. This sequence was found in a male donor in good health and CMV-seronegative. The CDR3 loop is CASSPQQYWRETQYF. CDR3 bases: TGTGCCAGCAGCCCTCAACAGTACTGGAGGGAGACCCAGTACTTC.